One T cell receptor beta chain is described in this entry. Its antigen is unidentified. The entry originates in a study of T cell responses to AZD1222 COVID-19 vaccine. Unmatched junction bases numbered 9, after V lost 5 bases and J lost 7 bases. CDR3 length: 15 residues. Looked up from germline, CDR1 is MNHEY and CDR2 is SVGAGI. The study's findings and limits: A reported finding is that nearly half of spike-specific TCRs target unmutated variant regions.

Here immunoSEQ multiplex PCR was the method, and the copy in TCRdb shows in-frame clones only, minus some. The table shows about 120,000 clones, with about 89% occurring only once. The material sequenced was peripheral blood, taken on day 0 of MenACWY control vaccination. The clonotype originates from an adult in good health. The chain recombines TRBV6-5 with TRBJ1-5, with TRBD1 identical over 9 bases. The CDR3 loop reads CASSIETGGRQPQHF. CDR3 nucleotide sequence: TGTGCCAGCAGTATCGAGACAGGGGGAAGGCAGCCCCAGCATTTT.